Presented here are 25 T cell receptor beta chains from one specimen sequenced in a study of blood T cell repertoires in COVID-19. The repertoire was sequenced with immunoSEQ multiplex PCR; TCRdb's copy has only in-frame clones and lacks some. The repertoire holds roughly 300,000 clones, with roughly 86% as singletons. The sequenced sample was peripheral blood. The receptors come from a woman aged 45-65 years who had recovered from COVID-19.

The chain employs TRBV7-2 and TRBJ2-2; D remains ambiguous. The CDR3 spans 15 residues. Germline CDR1 is SGHTA and CDR2 is FQGNSA. Between the trimmed V and J ends, which lost 0 bases and 4 bases, there was a span of 9 bases. The CDR3 DNA follows: TGTGCCAGCAGCTTAGCCAGGCATGGCACCGGGGAGCTGTTTTTT. Amino acid sequence: CASSLARHGTGELFF.

V usage is TRBV5-1 and J usage is TRBJ2-7; D unclear. V lost 0 bases and J lost 1, with 8 bases in between. Germline V gives CDR1 SGHRS, CDR2 YFSETQ. The CDR3 is made up of 14 amino acids. The CDR3 protein is CASSLAVPSYEQYF. Written as DNA, the CDR3 is TGCGCCAGCAGCTTGGCCGTCCCTTCCTACGAGCAGTACTTC. The full variable domain, rest sourced from reference TRBV5-1 and TRBJ2-7, is KAGVTQTPRYLIKTRGQQVTLSCSPISGHRSVSWYQQTPGQGLQFLFEYFSETQRNKGNFPGRFSGRQFSNSRSEMNVSTLELGDSALYLCASSLAVPSYEQYFGPGTRLTVT.

This clone was counted a single time. The gene calls are TRBV3-1 (or the pseudogene TRBV3-2) and TRBJ1-2, with D perhaps matching TRBD1 (5 bases). Germline V CDR1 and CDR2: LGHDT, YNNKEL (reference sequence). This CDR3 has 14 amino acids. V lost 4 bases, J lost 3 bases, and 12 bases lay in between. The CDR3 is CASSLGDLDYGYTF. The CDR3 DNA sequence: TGTGCCAGCAGCCTCGGGGACTTAGACTATGGCTACACCTTC.

This rearrangement joins TRBV5-4 to TRBJ2-1; D gene unclear. The V and J ends lost 4 bases and 1 base respectively, with 3 bases between them. Per germline, CDR1 SGHNT and CDR2 YYREEE (reference sequence). The CDR3 contains 12 residues. CDR3: CASSPSYNEQFF. CDR3 nucleotides: TGTGCCAGCAGCCCATCCTACAATGAGCAGTTCTTC.

This clone was found a few times. This chain joins TRBV6-5 and TRBJ1-2, with D possibly matching TRBD1 (6 bases). The CDR3 is 13 residues long. V dropped 6 bases and J dropped 8 bases, with 16 bases sitting between them. Germline CDR1 and CDR2: MNHEY and SVGAGI. The CDR3 DNA reads as TGTGCCAGCAGACCAACGGGGGGCGTCGGCTACACCTTC. It encodes CASRPTGGVGYTF.

The chain carries TRBV5-1 and TRBJ1-4; D unclear. Germline V gives CDR1 SGHRS, CDR2 YFSETQ. The CDR3 length is 15 residues. V was trimmed by 4 bases and J by 0 bases, leaving 10 bases between them. The CDR3 DNA reads TGCGCCAGCAGCCCCCACAGTGCAACTAATGAAAAACTGTTTTTT. Translated: CASSPHSATNEKLFF.

The chain joins TRBV3-1 (or the pseudogene TRBV3-2) to TRBJ1-5; the D is unclear. V lost 1 base and J lost 4, with 11 bases in between. Germline loops: CDR1 LGHDT, CDR2 YNNKEL (reference sequence). The CDR3 has 15 amino acids. The CDR3 nucleotides read TGTGCCAGCAGCCAAGGCTCGGGGAATAATCAGCCCCAGCATTTT. Translating it yields CASSQGSGNNQPQHF.

The rearrangement links TRBV29-1 to TRBJ2-5; weak D call: TRBD1 (5 bases). Looked up from germline, CDR1 is SQVTM and CDR2 is ANQGSEA. The CDR3 is 12 amino acids. Between the trimmed V and J ends, which lost 4 bases and 3 bases, there was a span of 9 bases. The CDR3 is CSVGKGEETQYF. The DNA for the CDR3 is TGCAGCGTTGGTAAAGGGGAAGAGACCCAGTACTTC.

This chain uses TRBV12-3 or TRBV12-4 with TRBJ2-1; D may be TRBD2 (5 bases). Trimming stripped 6 bases from V and 8 bases from J, with 11 bases between. The CDR3 sequence is 12 residues long. The CDR3 DNA reads as TGTGCCAGCAGCCCACTAGAACATGAGCAGTTCTTC. Its protein product is CASSPLEHEQFF.

This chain joins TRBV28 and TRBJ2-1; D is perhaps TRBD2 (5 bases). The CDR3 contains 13 residues. Germline V CDR1 and CDR2: MDHEN, SYDVKM. V was pared by 6 bases and J by 10 bases, with 16 bases between. In DNA, the CDR3 is TGTGCCAGCAGCCCCACTAGTTTATTCGAGCAGTTCTTC. Translation gives CASSPTSLFEQFF.

The chain has TRBV3-1 (or the pseudogene TRBV3-2) and TRBJ1-5, with D hard to call. The CDR3 sequence is 13 residues long. From germline, CDR1 is LGHDT and CDR2 YNNKEL (reference sequence). Between the trimmed V and J ends, which lost 1 base and 8 bases, there was a span of 9 bases. CDR3 sequence reads: CASSQVPEEPQHF. The CDR3 DNA sequence: TGTGCCAGCAGCCAAGTCCCCGAGGAGCCCCAGCATTTT.

J is TRBJ2-2 and V is TRBV7-8; D is possibly TRBD1 (5 bases). The CDR3 spans 15 residues. Trimming removed 7 bases from V and 5 bases from J, with 17 bases in between. CDR1 and CDR2 (germline): SGHVS, FQNEAQ. The CDR3 DNA reads TGTGCCAGCAACTCCAGGGCAGGTGGAACCGGGGAGCTGTTTTTT. Translation gives CASNSRAGGTGELFF.

This chain connects TRBV23-1 to TRBJ2-3, with D maybe TRBD2 (6 bases). TRBV23-1 is an ORF; its function is uncertain. The V end was cut by 1 base, the J end by 3 bases, with 23 bases between. This CDR3 spans 19 amino acids. Here the CDR3 reads CASSQWRERSGYSTDTQYF. CDR3 nucleotide sequence: TGCGCCAGCAGTCAATGGAGGGAGAGGAGCGGGTATTCAACAGATACGCAGTATTTT.

This clone was seen only once. V and J are TRBV5-1 and TRBJ2-5; 8 positions match TRBD2. CDR1 SGHRS and CDR2 YFSETQ come from the germline V gene. The CDR3 is 14 amino acids. The V segment lost 2 bases and the J segment 1 base; nucleotides outside the gene matches: 1. CDR3 sequence: CASSFSGGQETQYF. The CDR3 region has the DNA TGCGCCAGCAGCTTCAGCGGGGGCCAAGAGACCCAGTACTTC.

This chain links TRBV7-2 with TRBJ1-3, with D tentatively TRBD1 (5 bases). Trimming cost V 5 bases and J 0 bases, with 11 bases left between them. CDR1 and CDR2 from the germline V gene are SGHTA and FQGNSA. CDR3 length: 15 residues. This chain's CDR3 is CASSVQGGSGNTIYF. In DNA form, the CDR3 reads TGTGCCAGCAGCGTCCAGGGAGGCTCTGGAAACACCATATATTTT.

The chain joins TRBV9 to TRBJ1-5; 8 bases map to TRBD1. The CDR3 is 15 residues long. The germline V gene has CDR1 SGDLS and CDR2 YYNGEE. V was clipped by 4 bases and J by 6 bases; unmatched bases: 9. This chain's CDR3 is CASSKNSGGVQPQHF. CDR3 DNA: TGTGCCAGCAGCAAAAACTCAGGGGGCGTTCAGCCCCAGCATTTT.

The genes are TRBV5-8 and TRBJ2-1, with 13 bases that match TRBD2. Germline V lookup: CDR1 SGHTS, CDR2 YDEGEE. CDR3 size: 14 residues. V lost 7 bases to trimming and J lost 9 bases; unmatched junction nucleotides: 7. This CDR3 is CASGGLAGWGEQFF. Here the CDR3 DNA reads TGTGCCAGCGGGGGACTAGCGGGATGGGGTGAGCAGTTCTTC. Looking up the rest from reference TRBV5-8 and TRBJ2-1 gives the full variable domain: EAGVTQSPTHLIKTRGQQATLRCSPISGHTSVYWYQQALGLGLQFLLWYDEGEERNRGNFPPRFSGRQFPNYSSELNVNALELEDSALYLCASGGLAGWGEQFFGPGTRLTVL.

Here the CDR3 DNA reads TGCAGCGTTGAGACAGGGGAACATTCCGGAAACACCATATATTTT. Translation gives CSVETGEHSGNTIYF. The J gene is TRBJ1-3, the V gene TRBV29-1, with 8 nucleotides matching TRBD1. Trimming cost V 3 bases and J 4 bases; bases outside gene matches: 8. This CDR3 has 15 amino acids. Germline values: CDR1 SQVTM, CDR2 ANQGSEA. Based on the CDR3 plus reference TRBV29-1 and TRBJ1-3, the full variable domain is SAVISQKPSRDICQRGTSLTIQCQVDSQVTMMFWYRQQPGQSLTLIATANQGSEATYESGFVIDKFPISRPNLTFSTLTVSNMSPEDSSIYLCSVETGEHSGNTIYFGEGSWLTVV.

The V gene is TRBV10-3, the J gene TRBJ2-5; 10 bases match TRBD2. The CDR3 sequence is 16 residues long. The V segment lost 2 bases and the J segment 5 bases; nucleotides outside the gene matches: 8. Germline CDR1 is ENHRY and CDR2 is SYGVKD. The CDR3 DNA reads as TGTGCCATCAGTGAGAGGAGCGGGAGGGGGGTCGAGACCCAGTACTTC. Translation gives CAISERSGRGVETQYF.

V usage is TRBV25-1 and J usage is TRBJ1-2, with D perhaps matching TRBD1 (5 bases). The V and J ends lost 1 base and 7 bases respectively, with 13 bases between them. From germline, CDR1 is MGHDK and CDR2 SYGVNS. This CDR3 is built from 14 residues. The CDR3 spells CASSESTGGSGYTF. For the CDR3, the DNA is TGTGCCAGCAGTGAATCTACCGGGGGAAGTGGCTACACCTTC.

CDR3 protein: CASNRQGDSPLHF. The DNA of the CDR3 is TGTGCCAGCAACCGACAGGGGGACTCACCCCTCCACTTT. V usage is TRBV7-9 and J usage is TRBJ1-6; TRBD1 matches 9 bases. V gave up 7 bases and J gave up 10 bases; unmatched junction bases: 5. This CDR3 comprises 13 residues. Per the germline V gene, CDR1 is SEHNR and CDR2 is FQNEAQ (reference sequence).

The chain has TRBV30 and TRBJ1-1; D call uncertain. The CDR3 runs to 13 residues. Between the trimmed V and J ends, which lost 1 base and 6 bases, there was a span of 12 bases. The germline V gene encodes CDR1 GTSNPN and CDR2 SVGIG (reference sequence). This CDR3 reads CAWSGWRGAEAFF. The CDR3 DNA follows: TGTGCCTGGAGTGGATGGCGGGGTGCTGAAGCTTTCTTT.

This rearrangement joins TRBV19 to TRBJ2-1; 8 nucleotides agree with TRBD2. Germline V gene sequence: CDR1 LNHDA, CDR2 SQIVND (reference sequence). Losses at the gene ends were 2 bases for V and 6 bases for J; bases not matched to a gene: 6. The CDR3 is 15 amino acids. The CDR3 coding sequence is TGTGCCAGTAGTATAATAGGACTAGCTGCCAATGAGCAGTTCTTC. Residues: CASSIIGLAANEQFF.

This clone showed up just a few times. This chain uses TRBV28 with TRBJ1-1; D unresolved. With 3 bases removed from V and 10 bases from J, the gap between germline ends came to 18 bases. This CDR3 is built from 14 residues. Germline assignment: CDR1 MDHEN and CDR2 SYDVKM. The CDR3 here is CASSFLLIAAGAFF. The CDR3 bases are TGTGCCAGCAGTTTTTTGTTAATCGCGGCGGGAGCTTTCTTT.

The CDR3 region is CASSSDNGYTF. DNA of the CDR3: TGTGCCAGCAGCTCAGATAATGGCTACACCTTC. The V call is TRBV7-2, the J call TRBJ1-2; D unclear. Deletions cut 4 bases from V and 6 bases from J, with 6 bases between. CDR3 length: 11 amino acids. Per the germline V gene, CDR1 is SGHTA and CDR2 is FQGNSA.